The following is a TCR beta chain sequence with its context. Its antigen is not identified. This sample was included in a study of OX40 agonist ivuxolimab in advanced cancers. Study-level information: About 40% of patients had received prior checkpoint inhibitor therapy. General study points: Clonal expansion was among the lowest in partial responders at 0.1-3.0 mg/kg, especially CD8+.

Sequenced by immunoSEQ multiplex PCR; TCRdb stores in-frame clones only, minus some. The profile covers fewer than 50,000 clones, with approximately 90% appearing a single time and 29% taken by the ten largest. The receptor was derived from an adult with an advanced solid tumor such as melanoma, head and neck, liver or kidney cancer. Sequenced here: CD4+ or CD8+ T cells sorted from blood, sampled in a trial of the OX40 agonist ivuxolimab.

CDR3 in DNA: TGTGCCAGCAGCCCACGGACGTTAGCGGGAGCAGATACGCAGTATTTT. Protein sequence: CASSPRTLAGADTQYF. V usage is TRBV5-8 and J usage is TRBJ2-3, with 9 positions matching TRBD2. V shed 4 bases and J 4 bases; nucleotides not matched to a gene: 10. CDR3 length equals 16 residues. Germline CDR1 reads SGHTS; CDR2 reads YDEGEE.